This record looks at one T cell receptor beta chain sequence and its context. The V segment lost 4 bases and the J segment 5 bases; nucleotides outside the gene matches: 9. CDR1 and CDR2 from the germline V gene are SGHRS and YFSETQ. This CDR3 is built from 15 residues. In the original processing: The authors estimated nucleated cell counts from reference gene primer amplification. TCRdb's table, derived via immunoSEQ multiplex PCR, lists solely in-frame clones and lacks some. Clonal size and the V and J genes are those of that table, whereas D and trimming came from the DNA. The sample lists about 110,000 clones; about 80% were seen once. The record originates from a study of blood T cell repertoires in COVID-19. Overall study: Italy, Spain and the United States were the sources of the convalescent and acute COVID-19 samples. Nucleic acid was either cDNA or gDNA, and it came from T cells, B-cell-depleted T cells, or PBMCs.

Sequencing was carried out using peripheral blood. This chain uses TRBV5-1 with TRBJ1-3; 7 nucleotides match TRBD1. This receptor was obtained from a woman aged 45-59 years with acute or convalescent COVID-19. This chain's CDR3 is CASSLGGTERNTIYF. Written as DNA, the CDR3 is TGCGCCAGCAGCCTAGGGGGGACAGAGCGAAACACCATATATTTT.